This T cell receptor (beta chain) was profiled in a study of human T cells and chemical hapten exposure. A word on this clonotype: In this CDR3 the conserved last residue, phenylalanine or tryptophan, is missing, so a read error is likely.

The sample's time point: healthy volunteer bleed at 2 weeks. Total RNA extraction was carried out from unfractionated whole blood. Unique molecular identifiers were attached to individual cDNA molecules during library preparation. Methods used by the authors: A per-sample median of about 100,000 TCRs was observed, with counts ranging from about 23,224 to 690,600. TCRdb called the RACE reads again in MiXCR, with one record for every CDR3 protein. The V and J calls and clone size are TCRdb's, not the authors'. This sample carries about 130,000 distinct CDR3 sequences, 9% to 10% of them seen once, and the ten largest clones take 1.5% to 2%. Trimming stripped 5 bases from V and 2 bases from J, with 7 bases between. Germline lookup yields CDR1 SQVTM and CDR2 ANQGSEA. This CDR3 spans 13 amino acids.

The source is a male donor in good health. Some clones in this sample may be carry-over from other donors' samples. The chain uses TRBV29-1 and TRBJ2-6; maybe TRBD1 (6 bases). The sample was whole blood. The CDR3 loop reads CSVTGPGANVLTS. The CDR3 DNA reads as TGCAGCGTTACAGGGCCTGGGGCCAACGTCCTGACTTCC.